This T cell receptor (beta chain) was captured by sequencing in a study of blood T cell repertoires in COVID-19. The overall study: The United States, Italy and Spain were the sources of the acute and convalescent COVID-19 samples. PBMCs, B-cell-depleted T cells, or T cells provided the cDNA or gDNA that made up the material.

The CDR3 covers 17 residues. Trimming removed 0 bases at V and 3 bases at J, with 19 bases between. Germline CDR1 reads SGDLS; CDR2 reads YYNGEE. Authors' analysis steps: Scientists estimated how many nucleated cells there were by amplifying reference gene primers. Generated by immunoSEQ multiplex PCR, the TCRdb table keeps only in-frame clones and is missing some. The DNA was the basis for D and trimming; V, J and clone size are from that table. The repertoire consists of around 260,000 clones, with roughly four fifths occurring once and the leading ten covering approximately 9%. The rearrangement links TRBV9 to TRBJ2-7; D perhaps matches TRBD1 (6 bases). This clonotype originated in a woman aged 50 to 60 who had recovered from COVID-19. The sequencing input was peripheral blood. CDR3 sequence: CASSVGPGAEYYYEQYF. Here the CDR3 DNA reads TGTGCCAGCAGCGTAGGTCCAGGGGCCGAGTACTACTACGAGCAGTACTTC.